The present T cell receptor (beta chain) was sequenced within a study of beta chain features in type 1 diabetes (dated by TCRdb to 2017 to 2018). Notes on the research overall: Patients and healthy donors did not differ in mean age, gender distribution, total cell number or subset yield. Naive and central memory subsets were obtained from all 30 or so donors, but regulatory and stem cell-like memory subsets were isolated from only 8 patients and about 8 healthy donors. Across all samples, about 110 million sorted cells were examined, and cell number per subset correlated strongly with RNA yield. In the study, recently diagnosed type 1 diabetes patients and matched healthy donors were compared on the TCRB repertoires of their sorted circulating CD4+ T cell subsets.

What the authors observed across the whole study: Only small numbers of individuals were included in the HLA sub-analyses, which left unresolved whether HLA type had any influence on TCRB rearrangement. Because cDNA was sequenced instead of genomic DNA, activated cells with high expression could be over-represented, although the groups did not differ in activation or CD3 levels. Shorter templates might have been favored by PCR, but patient and control samples were amplified and corrected together, so both groups would have been affected equally by any skew. At VDJ recombination sites, type 1 diabetes patients had fewer insertions and more deleted nucleotides, which implies abnormalities in thymic rearrangement. Naive, central memory and regulatory TCRB repertoires appeared more similar among patients than among healthy donors. Type 1 diabetes patients showed a moderate but significant shortening of TCRB CDR3 length in all four CD4+ subsets.

This clone has just a few counts. Its antigen is currently not known. No base quality values were provided; no much bigger clone lies one nucleotide off. Each donor gave one peripheral blood draw, approximately 120 mL on average, collected into heparinised tubes. Naive, central memory, regulatory and stem cell-like memory CD4+ T cells were sorted on a BD FACSAria II using a panel including CD45RO, CCR7, CD25, CD127, CD95 and CD27. A purity above 98% was achieved for all sorted populations. Right away, PBMCs were isolated by Lymphoprep density gradient centrifugation and were stained directly, with no culture step. To minimize batch effects, samples were stained and sorted in pairs, one healthy donor with one patient per experiment. All of the isolated RNA was reverse transcribed with the High Capacity cDNA Reverse Transcription Kit, so expressed TCRB transcripts were sequenced. Deep immunoSEQ sequencing was applied to naive, central memory and regulatory T cell samples, giving an average of around 4 million total reads per sample. Sorted cells were lysed in RLT buffer, and RNA was extracted using DNase-treated RNeasy Micro or Mini kits according to cell number. Each cell subset was processed separately to prevent cross-contamination, with patient and healthy donor samples processed together. TCRB sequences were amplified from cDNA with the immunoSEQ multiplex PCR, producing 87-bp fragments spanning the CDR3 region. Amplicons were sequenced on the Illumina HiSeq platform. The authors' pipeline ran thus. PCR bias was corrected computationally using synthetic template baselines, and reads within Hamming distance 2 were collapsed, with unmergeable singletons discarded. Reads were aligned against IMGT so that V, D and J genes, CDR3 length and insertions or deletions at six rearrangement sites could be assigned. Clonotype counts were normalized to sorted cell number within each subset before computing true diversity and Gini coefficients with the tcR R package. The overlap coefficient, calculated on TCRB nucleotide sequences, was used to quantify repertoire sharing. Out-of-frame TCRB sequences from naive cells were analyzed as a proxy for the pre-selection repertoire. Held by TCRdb, this immuneACCESS table contains in-frame sequences only and omits some clones. Under half of the omission traces to an unresolved V gene where checked; the cause of the rest is unknown. The V and J calls and clone size are taken from that table; D and trimming were inferred from the DNA. This sample holds 810,000 or so clones; 15% to 20% were observed only once. About 0.02% of the sample comes from the top ten.

The CDR3 goes from the cysteine to the phenylalanine over 15 residues. Left in the record is the CDR3 DNA by itself, 45 bases read in frame from the first base. The germline V gene gives CDR1 as SGHTA and CDR2 as FQGTGA. V is clipped by 0 bases and J by 7 bases, and the sequence between their germline boundaries is 13 bases long. This chain joins TRBV7-3 to TRBJ2-1; the D element could tentatively be TRBD1 or TRBD2, as 5 bases agree for each. Sequencing was performed on naive CD4+ T cells from blood. This specimen's cell subset or site label, per the study, means: true naive CD4+ T cells. This clonotype originated in a woman aged 18-35 years in good health. The CDR3 region has the sequence CASSLTGAVVNEQFF. The nucleotide sequence is TGTGCCAGCAGCTTAACCGGGGCGGTGGTAAATGAGCAGTTCTTC.